This T cell receptor beta chain stems from a study of tumor and adjacent non-tumor tissue in lung cancer. The library came from three nested PCR rounds adapted from ARM-PCR protocols. TCRdb reprocessed the multiplex PCR reads with MiXCR, giving one entry per CDR3 protein. Among roughly 82,000 distinct CDR3 sequences listed, roughly three quarters were seen once. This CDR3 is built from 15 residues. Trimming took 6 bases from V and 1 from J; bases not matched to a gene: 6. Germline CDR1 reads WSHSY; CDR2 reads SAAADI. This sample's RNA came from whole unsorted tissue. The normal lung tissue was taken more than 3 cm from the tumor edge.

Input material: distant non-tumor lung tissue. This sequence joins TRBV10-2 and TRBJ1-5, with TRBD1 matching 7 bases. This receptor was obtained from a woman aged 45-65 years with non-small cell lung cancer. CDR3 amino acids: CASSVAGGSNQPQHF. CDR3 nucleotides: TGCGCCAGCAGCGTGGCAGGGGGGAGCAATCAGCCCCAGCATTTT.